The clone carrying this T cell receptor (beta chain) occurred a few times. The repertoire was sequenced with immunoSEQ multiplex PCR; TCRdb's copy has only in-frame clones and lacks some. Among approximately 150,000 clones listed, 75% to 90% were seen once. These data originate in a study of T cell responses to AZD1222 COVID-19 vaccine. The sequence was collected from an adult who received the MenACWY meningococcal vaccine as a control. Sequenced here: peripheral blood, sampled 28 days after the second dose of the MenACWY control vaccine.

The CDR3 DNA is TGCGCCAGCAGTGAGTCGGGGACTAGTAACACCGGGGAGCTGTTTTTT. Translation gives CASSESGTSNTGELFF. This chain links TRBV10-2 with TRBJ2-2, with TRBD2 matching 8 bases. CDR1 is WSHSY, CDR2 SAAADI, per germline. CDR3 length equals 16 residues. V lost 0 bases, J lost 2 bases, and 2 bases stayed unmatched.